Each of the 22 T cell receptor beta chains below was sequenced from the same sample in a study of blood T cell repertoires in COVID-19. Sequencing used immunoSEQ multiplex PCR; TCRdb keeps in-frame clones, though not all of them. The data show around 93,000 clones, about 81% seen once. The sample taken for sequencing was peripheral blood. The source of these receptors is a man aged 80 or over with acute or convalescent COVID-19.

The CDR3 coding sequence is TGTGCCAGCAGGCCGGGACAGGGCAACACCGGGGAGCTGTTTTTT. Its translation: CASRPGQGNTGELFF. The chain recombines TRBV6-5 with TRBJ2-2; TRBD1 matches at 9 bases. V dropped 6 bases and J dropped 2; count of bases not matched to a gene: 4. This CDR3 is built from 15 residues. Germline loops: CDR1 MNHEY, CDR2 SVGAGI.

In its sample, this clone was seen a few times. The chain has TRBV19 and TRBJ1-1, with 9 bases that match TRBD1. CDR1 and CDR2 from the germline V gene are LNHDA and SQIVND (reference sequence). CDR3 length: 14 residues. V lost 6 bases and J lost 6; bases outside the gene matches: 8. Written as DNA, the CDR3 is TGTGCCAGTAGCGCGGACAGGGGAAGGGCTGAAGCTTTCTTT. It codes for CASSADRGRAEAFF.

The chain is built from TRBV18 and TRBJ2-7, with D possibly matching TRBD2 (5 bases). V was cut by 2 bases and J by 2 bases, with 10 bases left in between. The CDR3 contains 14 residues. Germline V CDR1 and CDR2: KGHSH, LQKENI. CDR3 bases: TGTGCCAGCTCACCAATGGACTCAGCCTACGAGCAGTACTTC. Translated, it gives CASSPMDSAYEQYF. Using reference TRBV18 and TRBJ2-7 for the parts outside the CDR3, the full variable domain is NAGVMQNPRHLVRRRGQEARLRCSPMKGHSHVYWYRQLPEEGLKFMVYLQKENIIDESGMPKERFSAEFPKEGPSILRIQQVVRGDSAAYFCASSPMDSAYEQYFGPGTRLTVT.

V is TRBV28 and J is TRBJ2-7; no definite D call. CDR3 length: 14 residues. From germline, CDR1 is MDHEN and CDR2 SYDVKM. Deletions cut 6 bases from V and 6 bases from J, with 18 bases between. The CDR3 sequence is CASRIGTRIGEQYF. DNA of the CDR3: TGTGCCAGCAGAATTGGCACGAGGATAGGCGAGCAGTACTTC.

The chain uses TRBV12-5 and TRBJ2-3; weak D call: TRBD2 (6 bases). The CDR3 is 13 amino acids. Germline V gives CDR1 LGHNT, CDR2 FRNRAP. Between the trimmed V and J ends, which lost 3 bases and 5 bases, there was a span of 9 bases. CDR3 protein: CASGFGSEDTQYF. DNA for the CDR3: TGTGCTAGTGGTTTCGGGAGTGAAGATACGCAGTATTTT.

The V and J genes are TRBV11-3 and TRBJ1-1, with D maybe TRBD1 (6 bases). Germline lookup yields CDR1 SGHNT and CDR2 YENEEA. With 5 bases removed from V and 4 bases from J, the gap between germline ends came to 14 bases. The CDR3 has 14 amino acids. The CDR3 spells CASSEHQGSTEAFF. DNA for the CDR3: TGTGCCAGCAGCGAACATCAGGGGAGCACTGAAGCTTTCTTT.

CDR3 in amino acids: CAWSAGQGRTGELFF. CDR3 coding DNA: TGTGCCTGGAGTGCGGGACAGGGGCGCACCGGGGAGCTGTTTTTT. The chain combines TRBV30 with TRBJ2-2, with TRBD1 matching 10 bases. V lost 1 base and J lost 4; bases outside the gene matches: 3. The CDR3 length is 15 residues. CDR1 and CDR2 from the germline V gene are GTSNPN and SVGIG (reference sequence).

V and J are TRBV4-3 and TRBJ2-3, with 10 bases aligning to TRBD2. Per germline, CDR1 LGHNA and CDR2 YSLEER. Trimming cost V 0 bases and J 0 bases; bases outside gene matches: 3. This CDR3 spans 17 amino acids. The CDR3 protein is CASSQELAGTSTDTQYF. For the CDR3, the DNA is TGCGCCAGCAGCCAAGAACTAGCGGGGACTAGCACAGATACGCAGTATTTT.

The rearrangement links TRBV19 to TRBJ2-2; TRBD2 might be the D (6 bases). V lost 0 bases, J lost 5 bases, and 7 bases lay in between. The CDR3 extends over 14 amino acids. Looked up from germline, CDR1 is LNHDA and CDR2 is SQIVND (reference sequence). CDR3 loop: CASSIDAGTGELFF. Written as DNA, the CDR3 is TGTGCCAGTAGTATAGATGCGGGGACCGGGGAGCTGTTTTTT.

This clone was counted a single time. The chain carries TRBV7-2 and TRBJ2-7; TRBD2 aligns across 9 bases. This CDR3 has 18 residues. The V and J ends lost 4 bases and 6 bases, in that order; junction bases with no gene match: 19. Per the germline V gene, CDR1 is SGHTA and CDR2 is FQGNSA. The CDR3 loop reads CASSSVFGGGGHPSEQYF. CDR3 nucleotide sequence: TGTGCCAGCAGCTCAGTTTTTGGCGGGGGGGGCCATCCCAGCGAGCAGTACTTC.

The chain is built from TRBV5-6 and TRBJ2-7; maybe TRBD2 (5 bases). The CDR3 length is 13 residues. Between the trimmed V and J ends, which lost 2 bases and 2 bases, there was a span of 8 bases. The germline V gene has CDR1 SGHDT and CDR2 YYEEEE. CDR3 residues: CASSLWTAYEQYF. As DNA, the CDR3 is TGTGCCAGCAGCTTATGGACTGCCTACGAGCAGTACTTC.

The rearrangement joins TRBV5-1 to TRBJ2-1; 8 nucleotides match TRBD2. Looked up from germline, CDR1 is SGHRS and CDR2 is YFSETQ. There are 12 residues in the CDR3. Trimming took 7 bases from V and 7 from J; bases not matched to a gene: 4. The CDR3 nucleotides are TGCGCCAGCGGACTAGCCTTAAATGAGCAGTTCTTC. Residues: CASGLALNEQFF.

This sequence joins TRBV3-1 (or the pseudogene TRBV3-2) and TRBJ2-1; D is undetermined. The length of the CDR3 is 12 residues. Trimming cost V 2 bases and J 7 bases, with 6 bases left between them. Germline V gives CDR1 LGHDT, CDR2 YNNKEL (reference sequence). CDR3 sequence (DNA): TGTGCCAGCAGCCAAATCCGGAATGAGCAGTTCTTC. The encoded protein is CASSQIRNEQFF.

The genes are TRBV5-5 and TRBJ1-3, with D possibly matching TRBD1 (5 bases). V dropped 0 bases and J dropped 4 bases, with 11 bases sitting between them. This CDR3 has 15 amino acids. Germline loops: CDR1 SGHKS, CDR2 YYEKEE (reference sequence). The CDR3 here is CASSLGWGSGNTIYF. As DNA, the CDR3 is TGTGCCAGCAGCTTGGGATGGGGCTCGGGAAACACCATATATTTT.

In its sample, this clone was seen a few times. The CDR3 DNA reads as TGTGCCAGCAGTAGGGCAGGGGGCGGATACGAGCAGTACTTC. Its protein product is CASSRAGGGYEQYF. The genes are TRBV7-9 and TRBJ2-7; TRBD1 agrees at 8 bases. V was clipped by 6 bases and J by 4 bases; unmatched bases: 8. From germline, CDR1 is SEHNR and CDR2 FQNEAQ (reference sequence). CDR3 length: 14 residues.

This clone was picked up one time. The CDR3 DNA is TGTGCCAGCAGCTTAGTCGCCTCAGGGGTTATGAACACTGAAGCTTTCTTT. It specifies CASSLVASGVMNTEAFF. The chain recombines TRBV11-2 with TRBJ1-1; possibly TRBD1 for D (6 bases). The CDR3 length is 17 residues. Per the germline V gene, CDR1 is SGHAT and CDR2 is FQNNGV. Trimming pared 1 base from V and 0 bases from J, leaving 15 bases between. Full variable domain (rest looked up from reference TRBV11-2 and TRBJ1-1): EAGVAQSPRYKIIEKRQSVAFWCNPISGHATLYWYQQILGQGPKLLIQFQNNGVVDDSQLPKDRFSAERLKGVDSTLKIQPAKLEDSAVYLCASSLVASGVMNTEAFFGQGTRLTVV.

V gene TRBV29-1 combines with J gene TRBJ2-7, with unresolved D. Germline values: CDR1 SQVTM, CDR2 ANQGSEA. V gave up 0 bases and J gave up 1 base, with 10 bases separating them. CDR3 length equals 14 residues. The CDR3 DNA reads as TGCAGCGTTGAAGATCGTAGAGATTCCTACGAGCAGTACTTC. This gives the protein CSVEDRRDSYEQYF.

The chain has TRBV11-3 and TRBJ2-3; D gene ambiguous. The CDR3 is 13 residues long. Trimming stripped 5 bases from V and 1 base from J, with 7 bases between. The germline CDR1 and CDR2 sequences are SGHNT and YENEEA. The CDR3 DNA reads TGTGCCAGCAGCCCTGAGGGCACAGATACGCAGTATTTT. This encodes CASSPEGTDTQYF.

The chain recombines TRBV28 with TRBJ2-2; D perhaps matches TRBD1 (6 bases). In germline, CDR1 is MDHEN, CDR2 SYDVKM. CDR3 length: 14 residues. V was pared by 2 bases and J by 2 bases, with 6 bases between. CDR3 sequence reads: CASSLGTNTGELFF. The CDR3 bases are TGTGCCAGCAGTTTAGGGACAAACACCGGGGAGCTGTTTTTT.

This chain joins TRBV5-4 and TRBJ2-1, with D uncertain. V was shortened by 2 bases and J by 7 bases, with 10 bases between the two germline ends. CDR3 size: 13 residues. Germline V gene sequence: CDR1 SGHNT, CDR2 YYREEE (reference sequence). The chain's CDR3 is CASSFRRLNEQFF. In nucleotides, the CDR3 is TGTGCCAGCAGCTTTCGCAGGCTAAATGAGCAGTTCTTC.

V is TRBV19 and J is TRBJ2-3; 9 positions agree with TRBD1. J gave up 1 base and V 4 bases, and 3 bases lay outside the gene matches. This CDR3 is 15 amino acids long. The germline V gene encodes CDR1 LNHDA and CDR2 SQIVND (reference sequence). CDR3 region: CASSRRQGGTDTQYF. CDR3 sequence (DNA): TGTGCCAGTAGTAGAAGACAGGGGGGCACAGATACGCAGTATTTT.

CDR3 protein: CATSRDGRSNQPQHF. CDR3 sequence (DNA): TGTGCCACCAGCAGAGATGGGAGAAGCAATCAGCCCCAGCATTTT. The chain has TRBV15 and TRBJ1-5; D remains ambiguous. The germline V gene has CDR1 LNHNV and CDR2 YYDKDF (reference sequence). This CDR3 has 15 residues. Trimming took 0 bases from V and 1 from J, leaving 7 bases between them.